This is a list of T cell receptor beta chains from one sample in a study of OX40 agonist ivuxolimab in advanced cancers. TCRdb's copy holds only in-frame clones and misses some; the assay was immunoSEQ multiplex PCR. The sample has approximately 89,000 clones, around nine tenths seen once; the top ten hold 0.4% to 0.65%. This sample comprised CD4+ or CD8+ T cells sorted from blood, obtained in a trial of the OX40 agonist ivuxolimab. The receptors shown here come from an adult with an advanced solid tumor such as melanoma, head and neck, liver or kidney cancer. CDR3s include the opening cysteine and the closing phenylalanine or tryptophan. D genes are given only for firm matches. For some rows the clone size is stated as once, few or many, or as a class when expanded; others skip it.

TRBJ2-3 | TRBV7-2 | TRBD2 | 17 | once | CASSPTLSSGGSDTQYF | TGTGCCAGCAGCCCCACTTTAAGTAGCGGGGGGTCAGATACGCAGTATTTT
TRBJ2-7 | TRBV18 | NA | 13 | NA | CASSSGEGNEQYF | TGTGCCAGCTCCTCAGGGGAAGGGAACGAGCAGTACTTC
TRBJ1-5 | TRBV7-2 | NA | 13 | NA | CASSREPNQPQHF | TGTGCCAGCAGCCGAGAACCTAATCAGCCCCAGCATTTT
TRBJ2-3 | TRBV5-4 | NA | 16 | NA | CASSLWWGVSTDTQYF | TGTGCCAGCAGCTTGTGGTGGGGGGTTTCCACAGATACGCAGTATTTT
TRBJ2-5 | TRBV2 | NA | 14 | NA | CASSSGLLGETQYF | TGTGCCAGCAGTTCGGGACTCCTAGGGGAGACCCAGTACTTC
TRBJ1-2 | TRBV7-2 | NA | 11 | once | CASSWLYGYTF | TGTGCCAGCAGCTGGCTCTATGGCTACACCTTC
TRBJ2-7 | TRBV6-1 | NA | 15 | NA | CASLTGRTWGYEQYF | TGTGCCAGCCTCACCGGACGTACGTGGGGCTACGAGCAGTACTTC
TRBJ2-7 | TRBV4-1 | TRBD2 | 17 | NA | CASSLLASGGASYEQYF | TGCGCCAGCAGCCTCCTCGCTAGCGGGGGGGCGTCCTACGAGCAGTACTTC
TRBJ2-1 | TRBV5-1 | NA | 13 | NA | CASSFGGGYEQFF | TGCGCCAGCAGCTTCGGCGGAGGGTATGAGCAGTTCTTC
TRBJ2-5 | TRBV5-4 | NA | 17 | NA | CASSHGTHQRGGETQYF | TGTGCCAGCAGCCACGGGACACACCAGAGGGGAGGGGAGACCCAGTACTTC
TRBJ1-4 | TRBV6-6 | NA | 14 | once | CASISGQSNEKLFF | TGTGCCAGCATTTCCGGACAGTCTAATGAAAAACTGTTTTTT
TRBJ2-7 | TRBV29-1 | NA | 12 | NA | CSVGRDSYEQYF | TGCAGCGTTGGCAGGGACTCCTACGAGCAGTACTTC
TRBJ1-6 | TRBV2 | NA | 13 | NA | CASSGDRDSPLHF | TGTGCCAGCAGTGGAGACAGAGATTCACCCCTCCACTTT
TRBJ2-3 | TRBV7-6 | TRBD1 | 17 | NA | CASSSPYRGLGTDTQYF | TGTGCCAGCAGCTCCCCTTACAGGGGATTGGGCACAGATACGCAGTATTTT
TRBJ2-5 | TRBV6-8 | NA | 15 | NA | CASSSGTKLGETQYF | TGTGCCAGCAGCTCCGGGACCAAGTTGGGAGAGACCCAGTACTTC
TRBJ1-5 | TRBV18 | NA | 17 | NA | CASSPNPGPGGNQPQHF | TGTGCCAGCTCACCAAATCCAGGACCTGGTGGCAATCAGCCCCAGCATTTT
TRBJ2-5 | TRBV5-5 | NA | 14 | NA | CASSLGLLGGTQYF | TGTGCCAGCAGCTTGGGACTTCTAGGCGGGACCCAGTACTTC
TRBJ1-2 | TRBV28 | NA | 15 | few | CASSPPRAGGIGYTF | TGTGCCAGCAGCCCCCCTAGGGCAGGAGGCATTGGCTACACCTTC
TRBJ2-4 | TRBV15 | NA | 14 | NA | CATSRDLAKNIQYF | TGTGCCACCAGCAGGGATCTAGCAAAAAACATTCAGTACTTC
TRBJ1-6 | TRBV19 | TRBD1 | 14 | NA | CASSPDDRDSPLHF | TGTGCCAGTAGTCCCGACGACAGGGATTCACCCCTCCACTTT
TRBJ1-1 | TRBV5-1 | TRBD1 | 12 | NA | CASSPGQGGAFF | TGCGCCAGCAGCCCAGGACAGGGGGGAGCTTTCTTT
TRBJ1-1 | TRBV11-2 | NA | 18 | NA | CASTSKDRLTTPNTEAFF | TGTGCCAGCACCTCAAAAGACAGACTCACTACTCCGAACACTGAAGCTTTCTTT
TRBJ1-2 | TRBV10-3 | NA | 15 | NA | CAISEGGLTNYGYTF | TGTGCCATCAGTGAAGGGGGGCTAACTAACTATGGCTACACCTTC
TRBJ2-4 | TRBV25-1 | NA | 14 | NA | CASAQSGLAGIQYF | TGTGCCAGCGCTCAGAGTGGGCTCGCCGGCATTCAGTACTTC
TRBJ2-7 | TRBV14 | NA | 13 | NA | CASSQVVSYEQYF | TGTGCCAGCAGCCAAGTAGTTTCCTACGAGCAGTACTTC
TRBJ1-6 | TRBV7-2 | NA | 13 | NA | CAISPFYNSPLHF | TGTGCCATATCGCCTTTCTATAATTCACCCCTCCACTTT
TRBJ1-1 | TRBV20-1 | NA | 8 | few | CSAPEAFF | TGCAGTGCCCCTGAAGCTTTCTTT
TRBJ2-7 | TRBV5-1 | NA | 15 | once | CASSLSPETSYEQYF | TGCGCCAGCAGCCTCTCACCAGAAACTAGCTACGAGCAGTACTTC
TRBJ1-4 | TRBV5-8 | NA | 13 | NA | CAGSDSVGEKLFF | TGTGCCGGGTCGGACAGCGTAGGTGAAAAACTGTTTTTT
TRBJ2-5 | TRBV5-1 | NA | 14 | NA | CASSLTTGQETQYF | TGCGCCAGCAGCTTGACCACAGGGCAAGAGACCCAGTACTTC
TRBJ1-2 | TRBV6-6 | NA | 11 | few | CASSYDSGYTF | TGTGCCAGCAGTTACGACAGTGGCTACACCTTC
TRBJ2-7 | TRBV5-5 | NA | 14 | NA | CASSSNRARDEQYF | TGTGCCAGCAGCTCAAACAGGGCCAGGGACGAGCAGTACTTC
TRBJ1-1 | TRBV5-1 | NA | 14 | NA | CASSLERTYTEAFF | TGCGCCAGCAGCTTGGAGCGGACATACACTGAAGCTTTCTTT
TRBJ2-7 | TRBV10-3 | NA | 13 | NA | CAISYREGHEQYF | TGTGCCATCAGTTACAGGGAGGGGCATGAGCAGTACTTC
TRBJ2-7 | TRBV19 | NA | 13 | NA | CATRRKSSYEQYF | TGTGCCACCAGGCGTAAGTCCTCCTACGAGCAGTACTTC
TRBJ2-7 | TRBV7-3 | NA | 17 | NA | CASSLPTPGRGGGEQYF | TGTGCCAGCAGCTTACCGACCCCTGGCAGGGGAGGCGGCGAGCAGTACTTC
TRBJ2-5 | TRBV7-2 | NA | 11 | NA | CASRQGETQYF | TGTGCCAGCAGGCAGGGGGAGACCCAGTACTTC
TRBJ1-5 | TRBV2 | TRBD1 | 15 | NA | CASSGQGASNQPQHF | TGTGCCAGCAGTGGACAGGGGGCCAGCAATCAGCCCCAGCATTTT
TRBJ2-7 | TRBV7-9 | TRBD2 | 16 | NA | CASSPRTSGGPYEQYF | TGTGCCAGCAGCCCGAGGACTAGCGGGGGACCCTACGAGCAGTACTTC
TRBJ2-7 | TRBV18 | NA | 13 | NA | CASSQGGPQEQYF | TGTGCCAGCTCACAGGGGGGACCGCAGGAGCAGTACTTC
TRBJ1-1 | TRBV25-1 | TRBD1 | 16 | NA | CASSEPTGRVNTEAFF | TGTGCCAGCAGCGAACCGACAGGGAGGGTGAACACTGAAGCTTTCTTT